The clone carrying this TCR beta chain has more than one count but fewer than ten. Its specificity is unknown. This specimen belongs to a study of identical twins. Regarding the study as a whole: With abundant cord blood beta clonotypes, insertions were fewer; memory repertoires showed no such pattern. Invariant T cells like MAIT and iNKT could partly confound the zero-insertion analyses.

Healthy Caucasians were all of the donors. Trimming stripped 6 bases from V and 3 bases from J, with 12 bases between. The CDR3 covers 13 residues. A template switching step contributed a universal primer site, while unique molecular identifiers were present in the cDNA. MiXCR, run by TCRdb on the 5' RACE reads, gives a single entry per CDR3 protein. The sample lists about 260,000 distinct CDR3 sequences; 5.5% to 7% were seen once. The same sample was also used in a study of yellow fever vaccine responses in identical twins.

This clonotype was obtained from a woman aged 18-35 years in good health. Sequenced input: memory (CD45RO+) T cells sorted from blood. The chain combines TRBV12-3 or TRBV12-4 with TRBJ2-7, with a tentative D call TRBD1 (6 bases). This chain's CDR3 is CASSKDRHYEQYF. Written as DNA, the CDR3 is TGTGCCAGCAGCAAGGACAGACACTACGAGCAGTACTTC.